This passage covers 5 T cell receptor beta chains from one sample sequenced in a study of T cell repertoires in cytomegalovirus infection. These receptors' targets are unknown. TCRdb reprocessed the reads via MiXCR and lists one record per CDR3 protein. The profile shows about 920,000 distinct CDR3 sequences, around 29% of them singletons. The sequencing used cultured CD8+ T cells from PBMCs, collected from culture after CMV antigen stimulation. These receptors originate from a human donor in good health (CMV status not recorded). Some clones in this sample may be carry-over from other donors' samples.

In this sample, this clonotype turned up a few times. The chain recombines TRBV27 with TRBJ2-3; TRBD2 might be the D (6 bases). The length of the CDR3 is 16 residues. Looked up from germline, CDR1 is MNHEY and CDR2 is SMNVEV (reference sequence). Trimming pared 6 bases from V and 2 bases from J, leaving 18 bases between. For the CDR3, the DNA is TGTGCCAGCAGCCCAGACGGGGGATTGGCCACAGATACGCAGTATTTT. Protein: CASSPDGGLATDTQYF.

This clonotype was observed at least ten times. The chain has TRBV7-2 and TRBJ1-1, with D possibly matching TRBD1 (6 bases). V lost 4 bases and J 2 bases, leaving 17 bases between the germline ends. The CDR3 length is 16 residues. Germline V lookup: CDR1 SGHTA, CDR2 FQGNSA. The CDR3 DNA follows: TGTGCCAGCAGCTCTGGGACAAGGGCCGATAACACTGAAGCTTTCTTT. Its translation is CASSSGTRADNTEAFF.

Here the CDR3 DNA reads TGTGCCAGCAGTTTACTCACAGGGGGCGGATATGCTGAAAAACTGTTTTTT. This codes for CASSLLTGGGYAEKLFF. The chain is built from TRBV27 and TRBJ1-4; TRBD1 matches 9 bases. V dropped 2 bases and J dropped 7; count of bases not matched to a gene: 11. Germline V gives CDR1 MNHEY, CDR2 SMNVEV (reference sequence). This CDR3 is built from 17 residues.

The chain employs TRBV13 and TRBJ2-2; TRBD1 matches at 9 bases. Germline trimming cut 10 bases from V and 4 bases from J; bases unmatched to any gene: 4. Germline CDR1 PRHDT, CDR2 FYEKMQ (reference sequence). The CDR3 is 13 residues long. Written as DNA, the CDR3 is TGTGCCACTCGGACAGGGGCCACCGGGGAGCTGTTTTTT. This gives the protein CATRTGATGELFF.

The rearrangement uses TRBV4-1 and TRBJ2-6; D might be TRBD1 (6 bases). The germline CDR1 and CDR2 sequences are MGHRA and YSYEKL. The V gene lost 0 bases and the J gene lost 4 bases, with 10 bases spanning the gap. This CDR3 has 16 residues. The CDR3 reads CASSQEQGFGANVLTF. DNA for the CDR3: TGCGCCAGCAGCCAAGAACAGGGCTTCGGGGCCAACGTCCTGACTTTC.